These 30 T cell receptor beta chains were sequenced from one sample in a study of T-cell reconstitution after alpha-beta-depleted transplantation in children. TCRbeta library construction was performed incorporating unique molecular identifiers. In TCRdb, the PCR reads were re-called with MiXCR into one record per CDR3 protein. The sample gives about 640,000 distinct CDR3 sequences, 13% of which show up once; 2% to 2.5% is in the top ten. This sample comprised PBMCs, mostly from graft donor cells, obtained 360 days after TCRalphabeta/CD19-depleted stem cell transplant. Receptor source: a male patient between 5 and 17 years old who had a stem cell transplant for acute myeloid leukemia, so the T cells may come from the graft donor.

This clonotype was detected a few times. J is TRBJ2-2 and V is TRBV20-1; TRBD1 matches at 7 bases. Germline V gives CDR1 DFQATT, CDR2 SNEGSKA (reference sequence). The CDR3 has 15 residues. V trimming: 7 bases; J trimming: 8 bases; junction bases outside the gene matches: 16. The CDR3 coding sequence is TGCAGTGTTCCCTTGATAAGGGGGCTTAGAGGGGAGCTGTTTTTT. Translated, it gives CSVPLIRGLRGELFF.

This clonotype came up a few times. The chain combines TRBV7-9 with TRBJ2-7; TRBD1 matches 10 bases. V was pared by 5 bases and J by 7 bases, with 8 bases of the junction left unmatched. The CDR3 sequence is 14 residues long. CDR1 and CDR2 (germline): SEHNR, FQNEAQ (reference sequence). CDR3 in amino acids: CASSAPDRGGEQYF. The CDR3 DNA sequence: TGTGCCAGCAGCGCCCCGGACAGGGGGGGAGAGCAGTACTTC.

This clonotype has ten or more counts. The chain has TRBV11-2 and TRBJ2-3; the D gene is possibly TRBD1 (5 bases). CDR1 and CDR2 from the germline V gene are SGHAT and FQNNGV. V lost 2 bases, J lost 1 base, and 16 bases lay in between. This CDR3 spans 17 amino acids. In DNA, the CDR3 is TGTGCCAGCAGCTTAATCCGAAGGGGCCCTGGCACAGATACGCAGTATTTT. Encoded protein: CASSLIRRGPGTDTQYF.

The gene calls are TRBV27 and TRBJ2-7, with D tentatively TRBD1 (5 bases). This CDR3 contains 14 residues. CDR1 and CDR2 from the germline V gene are MNHEY and SMNVEV (reference sequence). The ends were cut back, 1 base at V and 1 base at J, with 8 bases in the middle. CDR3 nucleotide sequence: TGTGCCAGCAGTTTATTCGACAGTTCCTACGAGCAGTACTTC. Translation: CASSLFDSSYEQYF.

This clonotype came up a few times. J is TRBJ2-7 and V is TRBV12-3 or TRBV12-4; D is perhaps TRBD2 (5 bases). CDR3 size: 14 residues. The germline V and J ends were trimmed by 5 bases and 0 bases, with 11 bases remaining between them. CDR3 sequence (DNA): TGTGCCAGCAGTCTCCCGGGATTCTCCTACGAGCAGTACTTC. This gives the protein CASSLPGFSYEQYF.

The chain recombines TRBV9 with TRBJ2-7, with TRBD1 identical over 7 bases. Trimming removed 4 bases from V and 3 bases from J; junction bases left unmatched: 7. The CDR3 has 14 residues. The germline V gene has CDR1 SGDLS and CDR2 YYNGEE. The CDR3 nucleotides read TGTGCCAGCAGCCCGAGACAGGGTATCTACGAGCAGTACTTC. It encodes CASSPRQGIYEQYF.

This chain links TRBV6-2 or TRBV6-3 with TRBJ2-5; TRBD2 agrees at 8 bases. V gave up 6 bases and J gave up 5 bases; unmatched junction bases: 8. The CDR3 extends over 14 amino acids. Per germline, CDR1 MNHEY and CDR2 SVGEGT. CDR3 residues: CASRMEREWETQYF. CDR3 sequence (DNA): TGTGCCAGCAGAATGGAGCGGGAGTGGGAGACCCAGTACTTC.

This clonotype was seen more than once but under ten times. The rearrangement uses TRBV20-1 and TRBJ2-1; D uncertain. CDR1 is DFQATT, CDR2 SNEGSKA, per germline (reference sequence). CDR3 length: 11 amino acids. V was pared by 5 bases and J by 4 bases, with 6 bases between. CDR3 loop: CSASHYNEQFF. DNA for the CDR3: TGCAGTGCTTCTCATTACAATGAGCAGTTCTTC.

The rearrangement uses TRBV11-1 and TRBJ2-7; 16 bases are shared with TRBD2. CDR1 is SGHAT, CDR2 FQDESV, per germline (reference sequence). The J segment lost 3 bases and the V segment lost 1 base, leaving 9 bases of the junction unmatched. CDR3 size: 19 residues. The CDR3 bases are TGTGCCAGCAGCTTAGAGCCGGGACTAGCGGGAGGGCTTAACTACGAGCAGTACTTC. Encoded protein: CASSLEPGLAGGLNYEQYF.

At least ten counts were recorded for this clonotype. V usage is TRBV5-1 and J usage is TRBJ2-7; TRBD2 aligns across 12 bases. The CDR3 is made up of 15 amino acids. Trimming at V came to 3 bases and at J to 2 bases, leaving 3 bases not matched to a gene. The germline V gene encodes CDR1 SGHRS and CDR2 YFSETQ. CDR3 region: CASSSGLAGTYEQYF. The CDR3 nucleotides are TGCGCCAGCAGCTCCGGACTAGCGGGGACCTACGAGCAGTACTTC.

This clonotype was observed many times. The V and J genes are TRBV6-2 or TRBV6-3 and TRBJ2-5; 12 bases agree with TRBD2. V lost 7 bases, J lost 0 bases, and 12 bases stayed unmatched. Looked up from germline, CDR1 is MNHEY and CDR2 is SVGEGT. The length of the CDR3 is 18 residues. CDR3 protein: CASTITVASGRDQETQYF. DNA for the CDR3: TGTGCCAGCACCATTACCGTGGCTAGCGGGAGGGACCAAGAGACCCAGTACTTC.

Only a few counts were recorded for this clonotype. The chain carries TRBV4-3 and TRBJ2-7; 8 nucleotides align to TRBD1. Germline V CDR1 and CDR2: LGHNA, YSLEER. The CDR3 consists of 14 residues. The J segment lost 5 bases and the V segment lost 3 bases, leaving 6 bases of the junction unmatched. CDR3 amino acids: CASSHRGQGHEQYF. The CDR3 DNA reads TGCGCCAGCAGCCACCGTGGACAGGGCCACGAGCAGTACTTC.

The chain links TRBV29-1 to TRBJ1-1; D is perhaps TRBD1 (6 bases). The CDR3 is 13 residues long. CDR1 is SQVTM, CDR2 ANQGSEA, per germline. V lost 6 bases and J 6 bases, leaving 17 bases between the germline ends. The CDR3 region has the DNA TGCAGCGTCGACCCTACAGGGAATTCTGAAGCTTTCTTT. Its protein is CSVDPTGNSEAFF.

This clonotype was observed a handful of times. The V and J genes are TRBV12-3 or TRBV12-4 and TRBJ2-1; 10 nucleotides align to TRBD1. The V segment lost 9 bases and the J segment 8 bases; nucleotides outside the gene matches: 4. This CDR3 spans 12 amino acids. The CDR3 spells CARPGQGYEQFF. CDR3 nucleotide sequence: TGTGCCAGACCGGGACAGGGGTATGAGCAGTTCTTC.

This clonotype was seen ten or more times. This rearrangement joins TRBV9 to TRBJ2-1, with 14 nucleotides matching TRBD2. Germline V gene lookup returns CDR1 SGDLS and CDR2 YYNGEE. Trimming cost V 4 bases and J 7 bases; bases outside gene matches: 10. This CDR3 is built from 17 residues. The CDR3 sequence is CASSFPTGTSGSNEQFF. The CDR3 DNA is TGTGCCAGCAGCTTCCCCACCGGGACTAGCGGGAGTAATGAGCAGTTCTTC. Full variable domain (missing parts from reference TRBV9 and TRBJ2-1): DSGVTQTPKHLITATGQRVTLRCSPRSGDLSVYWYQQSLDQGLQFLIQYYNGEERAKGNILERFSAQQFPDLHSELNLSSLELGDSALYFCASSFPTGTSGSNEQFFGPGTRLTVL.

This clonotype has just a few counts. Here the CDR3 DNA reads TGTGCCAGCTCAGCACTAGGGAACACCGGGGAGCTGTTTTTT. It encodes CASSALGNTGELFF. The V and J genes are TRBV18 and TRBJ2-2; D possibly corresponds to TRBD2 (5 bases). The ends were cut back, 5 bases at V and 1 base at J, with 8 bases in the middle. The V gene's germline CDR1 is KGHSH and CDR2 LQKENI. There are 14 residues in the CDR3.

The gene calls are TRBV4-3 and TRBJ2-4, with D possibly TRBD2 on 5 matching bases. V shed 0 bases and J shed 1 base, with 16 bases lying between them. This CDR3 is 18 amino acids long. Germline lookup yields CDR1 LGHNA and CDR2 YSLEER. As DNA, the CDR3 is TGCGCCAGCAGCCAAGATCGTCTAGCCGCACTTGCCAAAAACATTCAGTACTTC. As protein: CASSQDRLAALAKNIQYF.

V is TRBV20-1 and J is TRBJ2-1; 9 positions agree with TRBD2. The CDR3 has 15 amino acids. Germline loops: CDR1 DFQATT, CDR2 SNEGSKA (reference sequence). V lost 0 bases, J lost 4 bases, and 4 bases stayed unmatched. CDR3 nucleotide sequence: TGCAGTGCTAGAGATAGCGGGAGCGTGTACAATGAGCAGTTCTTC. This encodes CSARDSGSVYNEQFF.

This clonotype was seen more than once but under ten times. The chain couples TRBV6-2 or TRBV6-3 to TRBJ2-1; no definite D call. Germline loops: CDR1 MNHEY, CDR2 SVGEGT. This CDR3 is built from 14 residues. Trimming left V 2 bases short and J 6 bases short, with 11 bases between. The CDR3 loop is CASSYSPPINEQFF. In nucleotides, the CDR3 is TGTGCCAGCAGTTACAGCCCGCCGATCAATGAGCAGTTCTTC.

This clonotype has a count of ten or more. The chain is built from TRBV6-5 and TRBJ2-1; D not certain. The germline V gene has CDR1 MNHEY and CDR2 SVGAGI. This CDR3 is 11 amino acids long. Trimming pared 5 bases from V and 7 bases from J, leaving 6 bases between. CDR3 bases: TGTGCCAGCAGTCAAGAGAATGAGCAGTTCTTC. Its translation is CASSQENEQFF.

This clonotype was seen many times. This chain connects TRBV28 to TRBJ2-7, with 9 bases that match TRBD1. Trimming at V came to 7 bases and at J to 4 bases, leaving 11 bases not matched to a gene. This CDR3 is 15 amino acids long. Germline V CDR1 and CDR2: MDHEN, SYDVKM. The CDR3 bases are TGTGCCAGCACTAAAACGGGACAGGGATGGTACGAGCAGTACTTC. This translates into CASTKTGQGWYEQYF.

The sample holds a few counts of this clonotype. V is TRBV27 and J is TRBJ2-2; D not resolved. V dropped 5 bases and J dropped 0 bases, with 10 bases sitting between them. CDR3 length: 15 residues. Germline V gene sequence: CDR1 MNHEY, CDR2 SMNVEV (reference sequence). CDR3 nucleotides: TGTGCCAGCAGTCCGTCGCCAGCGAACACCGGGGAGCTGTTTTTT. Amino acid sequence: CASSPSPANTGELFF.

V and J are TRBV7-9 and TRBJ2-7, with TRBD2 identical over 9 bases. V shed 0 bases, J shed 0 bases, and the junction held 6 bases outside the gene matches. Germline V gene data show CDR1 as SEHNR and CDR2 as FQNEAQ (reference sequence). The CDR3 runs to 17 residues. The CDR3 DNA is TGTGCCAGCAGCTTAGCGCGTGGTAGCGGGAGCTCCTACGAGCAGTACTTC. Protein product: CASSLARGSGSSYEQYF.

The CDR3 spells CASSPPGLAGTEQYF. The CDR3 nucleotides read TGTGCCAGCTCACCACCGGGACTAGCGGGTACCGAGCAGTACTTC. The J gene is TRBJ2-7, the V gene TRBV18; 12 bases line up with TRBD2. CDR1 is KGHSH and CDR2 is LQKENI in the germline V gene. V lost 0 bases and J lost 6; bases outside the gene matches: 3. This CDR3 spans 15 amino acids.

The table lists this clonotype with many counts. The CDR3 protein is CASSSFSGGRGANVLTF. Here the CDR3 DNA reads TGTGCCAGCAGCAGCTTTTCAGGGGGTCGAGGGGCCAACGTCCTGACTTTC. This chain connects TRBV12-3 or TRBV12-4 to TRBJ2-6; 7 bases are a match to TRBD1. This CDR3 comprises 17 residues. J gave up 4 bases and V 6 bases, and 12 bases lay outside the gene matches.

This clonotype has just a few counts. The CDR3 coding sequence is TGCGCCAGCAGCCAAGAGTCTTCCCAGCTGCGGGAGGGCCTCTACAATGAGCAGTTCTTC. This encodes CASSQESSQLREGLYNEQFF. J is TRBJ2-1 and V is TRBV4-3; 9 bases align to TRBD2. V lost 0 bases, J lost 3 bases, and 15 bases stayed unmatched. From germline, CDR1 is LGHNA and CDR2 YSLEER. CDR3 length: 20 amino acids.

This clonotype was picked up many times. The V call is TRBV29-1, the J call TRBJ2-1, with TRBD2 identical over 12 bases. CDR3 length: 14 amino acids. The V segment lost 7 bases and the J segment 4 bases; nucleotides outside the gene matches: 5. CDR1 is SQVTM and CDR2 is ANQGSEA in the germline V gene. DNA for the CDR3: TGCAGCGGGAGACTAGCGGGGGCTTACAATGAGCAGTTCTTC. Its translation: CSGRLAGAYNEQFF.

This clonotype was detected a few times. The genes are TRBV19 and TRBJ2-5, with D perhaps TRBD1 (6 bases). This CDR3 is 13 amino acids long. V was pared by 6 bases and J by 4 bases, with 12 bases between. Germline V gives CDR1 LNHDA, CDR2 SQIVND (reference sequence). In DNA form, the CDR3 reads TGTGCCAGTAGAGGTACAGGGCCAGAGACCCAGTACTTC. It yields the protein CASRGTGPETQYF.

This clonotype was picked up a small number of times. In DNA, the CDR3 is TGTGCCAGCAGTAGAGCAGGATCCTGGCAGCCCCAGCATTTT. Its translation: CASSRAGSWQPQHF. The chain carries TRBV28 and TRBJ1-5; D not certain. Trimming removed 5 bases at V and 7 bases at J, with 15 bases between. The CDR3 is made up of 14 amino acids. From germline, CDR1 is MDHEN and CDR2 SYDVKM. Full variable domain (remainder filled in from reference TRBV28 and TRBJ1-5): DVKVTQSSRYLVKRTGEKVFLECVQDMDHENMFWYRQDPGLGLRLIYFSYDVKMKEKGDIPEGYSVSREKKERFSLILESASTNQTSMYLCASSRAGSWQPQHFGDGTRLSIL.

The gene calls are TRBV5-1 and TRBJ2-2; D possibly uses TRBD1 or TRBD2 (5 bases each). The CDR3 is 16 residues long. Germline V gene lookup returns CDR1 SGHRS and CDR2 YFSETQ. V was pared by 4 bases and J by 5 bases, with 18 bases between. DNA of the CDR3: TGCGCCAGCAGCACACAGACCGGGACGCCTACCGGGGAGCTGTTTTTT. Protein: CASSTQTGTPTGELFF.